This T cell receptor beta chain was profiled in a study of T cells in Graves' hyperthyroidism and ophthalmopathy. Whole-study results and caveats: Most expanded thyroid clonotypes above 0.001 also appeared in blood.

This clonotype was detected only a few times. The antigen is undetermined. Ophthalmopathy in the patients scored at least 3 on Clinical Activity Score and at least 4 on NOSPECS grade, lasting under 3 months. Researchers barred patients who had uncontrolled infection, other autoimmune disease, pregnancy or lactation. Diagnosis relied on clinical symptoms, serum thyroxine and TRAb, thyroid ultrasound and orbital computed tomography. TCR beta CDR3 regions were amplified from RNA. A set of HTBI primers served as the primers for a first-round RT-PCR of the TCR CDR3. From the multiplex PCR reads, TCRdb called clonotypes with MiXCR, one entry per CDR3 protein. Of some 500,000 distinct CDR3 sequences listed, 15% to 20% are singletons. CDR1 MNHEY and CDR2 SVGEGT come from the germline V gene. The CDR3 is 16 amino acids. J lost 1 base, V lost 5 bases, and 9 bases had no gene match.

The TCR was taken from a woman aged 30 to 39 with Graves' ophthalmopathy. The material sequenced was blood. The chain is built from TRBV6-2 or TRBV6-3 and TRBJ2-3, with 7 positions matching TRBD2. The CDR3 is CASSTGERGRTDTQYF. The CDR3 DNA reads as TGTGCCAGCAGTACTGGGGAGCGGGGTCGCACAGATACGCAGTATTTT.